The 21 T cell receptor beta chains below were found in one sample sequenced in a study of shared clonotypes between healthy human individuals. TCRdb's table, derived via immunoSEQ multiplex PCR, lists solely in-frame clones and lacks some. The table includes 1,500,000 or so clones, 98% detected once. The source material was naive CD4+ T cells sorted from blood. Subset reported: CD45RA+ positively selected. All receptors derive from a man aged 30 to 45 in good health.

The chain recombines TRBV6-5 with TRBJ2-1, with D maybe TRBD2 (6 bases). The V and J ends lost 2 bases and 2 bases respectively, with 10 bases between them. Per the germline V gene, CDR1 is MNHEY and CDR2 is SVGAGI. The CDR3 consists of 15 residues. The CDR3 DNA sequence: TGTGCCAGCAGTTACACCGGACTAACCTACAATGAGCAGTTCTTC. Protein sequence: CASSYTGLTYNEQFF.

The chain couples TRBV10-1 to TRBJ1-1; D is unresolved. V was shortened by 0 bases and J by 10 bases, with 15 bases between the two germline ends. The germline CDR1 and CDR2 sequences are WNHNN and SYGVQD (reference sequence). The CDR3 contains 14 residues. The CDR3 sequence: CASSESPVPSIAFF. DNA of the CDR3: TGCGCCAGCAGTGAGTCGCCAGTCCCAAGTATAGCTTTCTTT.

J is TRBJ1-1 and V is TRBV5-1; TRBD1 aligns across 12 bases. The V gene's germline CDR1 is SGHRS and CDR2 YFSETQ. With 7 bases clipped from V and 2 bases from J, the junction kept 3 bases outside the gene matches. The CDR3 is 14 residues long. The CDR3 region has the DNA TGCGCCAGCGCCGGGACAGGGGGCAACACTGAAGCTTTCTTT. Translation gives CASAGTGGNTEAFF.

The gene calls are TRBV4-1 and TRBJ1-4; TRBD1 is a possible D gene (6 bases). This CDR3 spans 15 amino acids. Germline-derived CDR1 and CDR2 are MGHRA and YSYEKL. The germline V and J ends were trimmed by 1 base and 8 bases, with 14 bases remaining between them. DNA for the CDR3: TGCGCCAGCAGCCAAGTAGCAGGGGCGAGGGAAAAACTGTTTTTT. Translation: CASSQVAGAREKLFF.

The chain combines TRBV25-1 with TRBJ1-2; D may be TRBD1 (6 bases). Germline V gene data show CDR1 as MGHDK and CDR2 as SYGVNS. The V and J ends lost 3 bases and 5 bases respectively, with 16 bases between them. The CDR3 has 15 amino acids. The chain's CDR3 is CASSEGYRVGYGYTF. CDR3 DNA sequence: TGTGCCAGCAGTGAGGGGTACAGGGTTGGATATGGCTACACCTTC.

CDR3 sequence reads: CASSLLAGVVTYEQYF. CDR3 nucleotide sequence: TGTGCCAGCAGTTTACTAGCGGGAGTGGTGACCTACGAGCAGTACTTC. The V call is TRBV27, the J call TRBJ2-7, with 10 bases that match TRBD2. V trimming: 2 bases; J trimming: 2 bases; junction bases outside the gene matches: 6. CDR1 is MNHEY, CDR2 SMNVEV, per germline (reference sequence). The CDR3 loop spans 16 amino acids.

The chain is built from TRBV11-3 and TRBJ2-5; either TRBD1 or TRBD2 may supply D (5 bases each). Germline V gives CDR1 SGHNT, CDR2 YENEEA. V was cut by 5 bases and J by 4 bases, with 11 bases left in between. This CDR3 is 13 amino acids long. The DNA for the CDR3 is TGTGCCAGCAGCCAAGGGGACCGAGAGACCCAGTACTTC. Protein sequence: CASSQGDRETQYF.

The rearrangement joins TRBV28 to TRBJ2-2; 10 positions agree with TRBD1. The germline V gene has CDR1 MDHEN and CDR2 SYDVKM. V dropped 8 bases and J dropped 1; count of bases not matched to a gene: 10. This CDR3 spans 17 amino acids. The CDR3 is CASLVDRGLVNTGELFF. In nucleotides, the CDR3 is TGTGCCAGCCTAGTAGACAGGGGGCTAGTGAACACCGGGGAGCTGTTTTTT.

V and J are TRBV5-4 and TRBJ2-2; 11 positions match TRBD2. CDR3 length equals 17 residues. V trimming: 1 base; J trimming: 7 bases; junction bases outside the gene matches: 9. Germline V gives CDR1 SGHNT, CDR2 YYREEE (reference sequence). DNA for the CDR3: TGTGCCAGCAGCTTGAGTTTAGCGGGAGGGCGCGGCGGGGAGCTGTTTTTT. Translating it yields CASSLSLAGGRGGELFF.

This chain links TRBV27 with TRBJ2-5, with 14 bases aligning to TRBD2. With V trimmed by 5 bases and J by 7 bases, 6 bases remained unmatched. The CDR3 has 15 residues. Germline loops: CDR1 MNHEY, CDR2 SMNVEV (reference sequence). CDR3 sequence (DNA): TGTGCCAGCAGTCGACTAGCGGGAGGGGATGCGACCCAGTACTTC. It translates to CASSRLAGGDATQYF.

The chain uses TRBV10-1 and TRBJ2-2, with TRBD2 matching 8 bases. This CDR3 contains 16 residues. CDR1 and CDR2 (germline): WNHNN, SYGVQD (reference sequence). V dropped 4 bases and J dropped 6; count of bases not matched to a gene: 10. The CDR3 loop reads CASSVGREGRAGELFF. CDR3 nucleotide sequence: TGCGCCAGCAGTGTGGGACGGGAGGGCCGTGCCGGGGAGCTGTTTTTT.

The chain carries TRBV4-2 and TRBJ2-7; either TRBD1 or TRBD2 may fit D (6 bases each). V lost 4 bases and J lost 0, with 19 bases in between. The CDR3 covers 17 residues. Per germline, CDR1 LGHNA and CDR2 YNFKEQ. Written as DNA, the CDR3 is TGTGCCAGCAGCCTCGCAAGAGGGGGGTCCAGCTCCTACGAGCAGTACTTC. This translates into CASSLARGGSSSYEQYF.

This clone occurred once. CDR3 residues: CASSLGTGVDYNEQFF. The CDR3 nucleotides read TGTGCCAGCAGCTTGGGGACTGGGGTTGATTACAATGAGCAGTTCTTC. V and J are TRBV5-6 and TRBJ2-1; maybe TRBD2 (5 bases). The V end lost 0 bases, the J end lost 4 bases, and 14 bases lay between the germline ends. CDR3 length equals 16 residues. CDR1 SGHDT and CDR2 YYEEEE come from the germline V gene.

The genes are TRBV6-1 and TRBJ1-4; D gene uncertain. With 6 bases removed from V and 4 bases from J, the gap between germline ends came to 12 bases. The germline V gene has CDR1 MNHNS and CDR2 SASEGT. This CDR3 region has 14 residues. For the CDR3, the DNA is TGTGCCAGCAGGCCAACATCGGATAATGAAAAACTGTTTTTT. This encodes CASRPTSDNEKLFF.

The V and J genes are TRBV11-3 and TRBJ2-1, with TRBD2 identical over 12 bases. Germline values: CDR1 SGHNT, CDR2 YENEEA. Trimming removed 1 base from V and 9 bases from J; junction bases left unmatched: 13. The CDR3 has 18 residues. The DNA for the CDR3 is TGTGCCAGCAGCTTAGCTCCGAATCTAGCGGGAGGGTCTGGTGAGCAGTTCTTC. Its protein product is CASSLAPNLAGGSGEQFF.

As DNA, the CDR3 is TGTGCCAGCAGCGTATTTGGAAGAGGGAGGGGGACTAATGAGCAGTTCTTC. Protein product: CASSVFGRGRGTNEQFF. The gene calls are TRBV5-6 and TRBJ2-1, with a weak D call TRBD2 (7 bases). Germline V lookup: CDR1 SGHDT, CDR2 YYEEEE. CDR3 length: 17 amino acids. V was trimmed by 4 bases and J by 7 bases, leaving 24 bases between them.

The V call is TRBV28, the J call TRBJ1-5, with D unclear. The ends were cut back, 7 bases at V and 5 bases at J, with 6 bases in the middle. In germline, CDR1 is MDHEN, CDR2 SYDVKM. The CDR3 has 11 residues. CDR3 region: CASTSHQPQHF. CDR3 nucleotide sequence: TGTGCCAGCACCAGTCATCAGCCCCAGCATTTT. Combining the CDR3 with reference TRBV28 and TRBJ1-5 gives the whole variable domain DVKVTQSSRYLVKRTGEKVFLECVQDMDHENMFWYRQDPGLGLRLIYFSYDVKMKEKGDIPEGYSVSREKKERFSLILESASTNQTSMYLCASTSHQPQHFGDGTRLSIL.

V is TRBV10-3 and J is TRBJ2-2, with D tentatively TRBD1 (5 bases). CDR1 is ENHRY, CDR2 SYGVKD, per germline. Between the trimmed V and J ends, which lost 3 bases and 8 bases, there was a span of 13 bases. This CDR3 has 14 amino acids. Written as DNA, the CDR3 is TGTGCCATCAGTGACAGGGCCTCTACTGGGGAGCTGTTTTTT. Translating gives CAISDRASTGELFF.

The chain joins TRBV29-1 to TRBJ2-2, with a weak D call TRBD1 (6 bases). CDR1 SQVTM and CDR2 ANQGSEA come from the germline V gene. There are 12 residues in the CDR3. V shed 6 bases and J shed 7 bases, with 12 bases lying between them. In DNA form, the CDR3 reads TGCAGCGTCAAACAGGGTCGCGGGGAGCTGTTTTTT. As protein: CSVKQGRGELFF.

V and J are TRBV20-1 and TRBJ2-7, with D possibly TRBD1 on 6 matching bases. Germline lookup yields CDR1 DFQATT and CDR2 SNEGSKA (reference sequence). V was trimmed by 5 bases and J by 5 bases, leaving 10 bases between them. The CDR3 consists of 11 residues. DNA of the CDR3: TGCAGTGCTGAACAGGGAGACGAGCAGTACTTC. It translates to CSAEQGDEQYF.

This CDR3 is CASSVSRPTDTQYF. For the CDR3, the DNA is TGCGCCAGCAGCGTGAGCAGGCCCACAGATACGCAGTATTTT. This chain joins TRBV5-1 and TRBJ2-3; no firm D call. This CDR3 comprises 14 residues. Germline CDR1 and CDR2: SGHRS and YFSETQ. Trimming pared 4 bases from V and 2 bases from J, leaving 11 bases between.